The rows below give T cell receptor beta chains drawn from one sample of a study of response to subunit inactivated influenza vaccine. MiXCR was run by TCRdb on the RT-PCR reads, yielding one entry per CDR3 protein. The sample carries about 650,000 distinct CDR3 sequences, about 15% recorded once. Sequencing used PBMCs from blood, obtained about 13 days after vaccination. Receptor source: a man over 45 who received an inactivated influenza vaccine. CDR3s include the opening cysteine and the closing phenylalanine or tryptophan. A D gene is named only where the DNA matches it firmly. Rows give clone size only sometimes, using once, few, many, or a class for an expanded clone.

v_gene	abundance	d_gene	j_gene	CDR3nt	CDR3aa
TRBV6-1	few	TRBD2	TRBJ2-1	TGTGCCAGCAGTCGACTAGCGGGAGGGAACTACAATGAGCAGTTCTTC	CASSRLAGGNYNEQFF
TRBV12-3/TRBV12-4	few	TRBD2	TRBJ2-1	TGTGCCAGCAGTTTTTTTATTCGTAGCGGGAACGATGAGCAGTTCTTC	CASSFFIRSGNDEQFF
TRBV20-1	-	-	TRBJ2-5	TGCAGTGCCGAAGAGACAGGTGGGATGTCGGGGACCCAGTACTTC	CSAEETGGMSGTQYF
TRBV11-2	-	-	TRBJ2-7	TGTGCCAGCAGCCCCAGGTGGTTAGGAACCTACGAGCAGTACTTC	CASSPRWLGTYEQYF
TRBV20-1	many	-	TRBJ1-1	TGCAGTGCTAGAGATCCCAGGAACCCGATTACTGAAGCTTTCTTT	CSARDPRNPITEAFF
TRBV24-1	-	-	TRBJ2-3	TGTGCCACCTCACTAGATAGCACAGATACGCAGTATTTT	CATSLDSTDTQYF
TRBV29-1	-	TRBD1	TRBJ1-1	TGCAGCGTTGTGGGGACAGGAAACACTGAAGCTTTCTTT	CSVVGTGNTEAFF
TRBV10-3	few	TRBD2	TRBJ2-7	TGTGCCAGAGACGCTAGCGGGAGGTTGGACTTC	CARDASGRLDF
TRBV5-6	-	-	TRBJ2-7	TGTGCCAGCAGGTCCGGGCCCAGGGAGGTCTACGAGCAGTACTTC	CASRSGPREVYEQYF
TRBV20-1	few	-	TRBJ1-1	TGCAGTGCTAGACATCCTCGAGGTGCTGAAGCTTTCTTT	CSARHPRGAEAFF
TRBV7-8	many	-	TRBJ2-5	TGTGCCAGCAGCTTAGGATATACAGGGAGCCAAGAGACCCAGTACTTC	CASSLGYTGSQETQYF
TRBV19	-	TRBD1	TRBJ2-1	TGTGCCAGTAGTATTTCAGGACAGGGGGGCGATGAGCAGTTCTTC	CASSISGQGGDEQFF
TRBV6-4	few	-	TRBJ1-1	TGTGCCAGCAGTGCCGCAGGAGGGGGCACTGAAGCTTTCTTT	CASSAAGGGTEAFF